A selection of T cell receptor beta chains follows, all from one sample in a study of shared clonotypes between healthy human individuals. Clones were sequenced by immunoSEQ multiplex PCR, and TCRdb holds only the in-frame ones, with some missing. This table holds more than 2 million clones, 85% to 95% found once. Sequences were obtained from naive CD8+ T cells from PBMCs. The receptors here all came from a man between 18 and 35 years old in good health. Some clones in this sample may be carry-over from other donors' samples. Both conserved end residues are part of each CDR3. A D gene is named only where the DNA matches it firmly. Clone size is shown for a subset of rows, as once, few, many or a class of expanded clone.

v_call	clone_size	j_call	d_call	cdr3_aa	cdr3_nt
TRBV19	-	TRBJ2-7	TRBD2	CASSIIAGQTAYEQYF	TGTGCCAGTAGTATAATAGCGGGGCAGACCGCTTACGAGCAGTACTTC
TRBV7-6	once	TRBJ2-7	TRBD2	CASSFGTSGSYEQYF	TGTGCCAGCAGCTTTGGGACTAGCGGGAGCTACGAGCAGTACTTC
TRBV21-1	-	TRBJ2-7	-	CASRTGVPEQYF	TGTGCCAGCCGGACAGGGGTTCCCGAGCAGTACTTC
TRBV11-2	-	TRBJ2-7	-	CASSLGWGSEQYF	TGTGCCAGCAGCTTAGGGTGGGGTTCCGAGCAGTACTTC
TRBV7-2	-	TRBJ2-5	TRBD2	CASSWTSGRVETQYF	TGTGCCAGCAGCTGGACTAGCGGGAGGGTGGAGACCCAGTACTTC
TRBV5-1	-	TRBJ2-7	-	CASSLAQGSHYEQYF	TGCGCCAGCAGCTTGGCCCAGGGATCCCACTACGAGCAGTACTTC
TRBV7-8	once	TRBJ2-7	-	CASSGYEQYF	TGTGCCAGCAGCGGTTACGAGCAGTACTTC
TRBV4-3	-	TRBJ1-5	TRBD1	CASSQGTGGEQPQHF	TGCGCCAGCAGCCAAGGGACAGGGGGAGAGCAGCCCCAGCATTTT
TRBV4-2	-	TRBJ2-3	TRBD2	CASSQRAGGRADTQYF	TGTGCCAGCAGCCAGAGAGCGGGAGGGCGGGCAGATACGCAGTATTTT
TRBV25-1	-	TRBJ1-6	-	CASSENLGASPLHF	TGTGCCAGCAGTGAAAATCTGGGGGCTTCACCCCTCCACTTT
TRBV9	once	TRBJ1-3	TRBD1	CASSVGQGLFSGNTIYF	TGTGCCAGCAGCGTAGGACAGGGGCTTTTCTCTGGAAACACCATATATTTT
TRBV28	-	TRBJ1-5	-	CASSFASRPQHF	TGTGCCAGCAGTTTTGCCTCACGGCCCCAGCATTTT
TRBV27	-	TRBJ2-2	TRBD2	CASSTLAGVNTGELFF	TGTGCCAGCAGTACCTTAGCGGGAGTGAACACCGGGGAGCTGTTTTTT
TRBV29-1	-	TRBJ2-1	TRBD2	CSVEDLGTSGSHYNEQFF	TGCAGCGTTGAAGATCTTGGGACTAGCGGGAGTCATTACAATGAGCAGTTCTTC
TRBV5-1	-	TRBJ2-3	TRBD2	CASSLLIALAGGHPDTQYF	TGCGCCAGCAGCTTGTTAATCGCACTAGCGGGAGGGCACCCAGATACGCAGTATTTT
TRBV28	-	TRBJ2-7	TRBD1	CASSFPQGVHEQYF	TGTGCCAGCAGTTTTCCACAGGGGGTCCACGAGCAGTACTTC
TRBV7-8	-	TRBJ1-1	-	CASLRSGAMNTEAFF	TGTGCCAGCTTAAGGTCAGGGGCCATGAACACTGAAGCTTTCTTT
TRBV5-4	-	TRBJ2-7	TRBD2	CASSQTSGRSYEQYF	TGTGCCAGCAGCCAAACTAGCGGGAGGTCCTACGAGCAGTACTTC
TRBV27	-	TRBJ1-2	-	CASSLSPFGYGYTF	TGTGCCAGCAGTTTATCCCCGTTCGGGTATGGCTACACCTTC
TRBV27	once	TRBJ2-1	TRBD2	CASSPRGLEDEQFF	TGTGCCAGCAGTCCCCGGGGACTAGAGGATGAGCAGTTCTTC
TRBV11-1	-	TRBJ2-3	-	CASSSLWRGSSTDTQYF	TGTGCCAGCAGCTCGCTTTGGAGGGGGTCTAGCACAGATACGCAGTATTTT
TRBV7-9	-	TRBJ2-2	-	CASSLLELFF	TGTGCCAGCAGCTTGTTGGAGCTGTTTTTT
TRBV19	-	TRBJ2-1	TRBD2	CASSIRLAGAGNEQFF	TGTGCCAGTAGTATTCGACTAGCGGGAGCTGGCAATGAGCAGTTCTTC
TRBV19	-	TRBJ2-4	-	CASSPLRDTENIQYF	TGTGCCAGTAGTCCCCTCAGGGACACCGAAAACATTCAGTACTTC
TRBV28	-	TRBJ1-2	-	CASRNWDGGAANYGYTF	TGTGCCAGCAGGAACTGGGATGGAGGGGCTGCTAACTATGGCTACACCTTC
TRBV14	-	TRBJ2-1	-	CASSQDLDRRFYNEQFF	TGTGCCAGCAGCCAAGATCTTGACAGGCGATTCTACAATGAGCAGTTCTTC
TRBV10-2	-	TRBJ1-3	TRBD1	CASATGTGAGNTIYF	TGCGCCAGCGCCACCGGGACAGGGGCTGGAAACACCATATATTTT
TRBV4-3	-	TRBJ2-5	-	CASSYDRSSQETQYF	TGCGCCAGCAGCTACGACAGGAGTTCCCAAGAGACCCAGTACTTC
TRBV5-6	-	TRBJ1-5	-	CASSLGRRGNQPQHF	TGTGCCAGCAGCTTGGGCCGGCGGGGCAATCAGCCCCAGCATTTT
TRBV18	-	TRBJ2-5	-	CASSPLILPRETQYF	TGTGCCAGCTCACCCTTAATCCTCCCAAGGGAGACCCAGTACTTC
TRBV2	few	TRBJ1-5	-	CASSDISGRAGQPQHF	TGTGCCAGCAGTGACATTTCGGGCAGGGCCGGACAGCCCCAGCATTTT
TRBV6-6	once	TRBJ2-1	TRBD2	CASSYYTSGSNEQFF	TGTGCCAGCAGTTACTATACTAGCGGGAGCAATGAGCAGTTCTTC
TRBV9	-	TRBJ2-1	-	CASSAPNNEQFF	TGTGCCAGCAGCGCTCCCAACAATGAGCAGTTCTTC
TRBV15	-	TRBJ2-7	TRBD1	CATSRGTGEDEQYF	TGTGCCACCAGCAGGGGGACAGGGGAGGACGAGCAGTACTTC
TRBV7-9	-	TRBJ1-6	TRBD1	CASSMDRVGSYNSPLHF	TGTGCCAGCAGCATGGACAGGGTTGGCTCCTATAATTCACCCCTCCACTTT
TRBV20-1	-	TRBJ2-7	-	CSAGYEQYF	TGCAGTGCGGGTTACGAGCAGTACTTC
TRBV11-2	-	TRBJ2-7	TRBD1	CASSHRDSTYEQYF	TGTGCCAGCAGCCACCGGGACAGCACATACGAGCAGTACTTC
TRBV28	-	TRBJ2-1	TRBD1	CASSPDRDTYNEQFF	TGTGCCAGCAGTCCGGACAGGGATACATACAATGAGCAGTTCTTC
TRBV28	-	TRBJ2-7	TRBD2	CASSSPGLAGAQPYEQYF	TGTGCCAGCAGTTCCCCGGGACTAGCGGGAGCCCAACCCTACGAGCAGTACTTC
TRBV5-4	-	TRBJ2-7	TRBD2	CASSPSRGGMYEQYF	TGTGCCAGCAGCCCTTCCCGGGGGGGGATGTACGAGCAGTACTTC
TRBV28	-	TRBJ2-1	-	CASSFLAGSREQFF	TGTGCCAGCAGTTTCTTGGCGGGGTCCCGCGAGCAGTTCTTC
TRBV5-8	-	TRBJ2-7	-	CASSSGRGYEQYF	TGTGCCAGCAGCTCGGGACGAGGCTACGAGCAGTACTTC
TRBV4-1	-	TRBJ2-7	TRBD2	CASSQVGTIYEQYF	TGCGCCAGCAGCCAGGTTGGGACTATCTACGAGCAGTACTTC
TRBV13	-	TRBJ1-1	-	CASSSGRTQLNTEAFF	TGTGCCAGCAGCTCCGGACGGACTCAATTGAACACTGAAGCTTTCTTT
TRBV11-2	-	TRBJ2-5	-	CASRKIRDNQETQYF	TGTGCCAGCAGGAAGATCCGGGACAATCAAGAGACCCAGTACTTC
TRBV7-9	-	TRBJ1-2	-	CASSLVGGYNYGYTF	TGTGCCAGCAGCTTAGTTGGGGGCTACAACTATGGCTACACCTTC
TRBV7-9	-	TRBJ2-5	-	CASSLAVPKETQYF	TGTGCCAGCAGCTTGGCCGTGCCGAAAGAGACCCAGTACTTC
TRBV27	-	TRBJ2-5	-	CASSLYPGETQYF	TGTGCCAGCAGTTTATATCCGGGGGAGACCCAGTACTTC
TRBV4-1	-	TRBJ2-1	TRBD2	CASSLLAGPNNEQFF	TGCGCCAGCAGCCTACTAGCGGGACCTAACAATGAGCAGTTCTTC
TRBV28	-	TRBJ1-2	TRBD1	CASSMGTGRSYGYTF	TGTGCCAGCAGTATGGGGACAGGTAGAAGCTATGGCTACACCTTC
TRBV7-2	-	TRBJ2-1	-	CASSFPAGMGYNEQFF	TGTGCCAGCAGCTTTCCGGCGGGAATGGGTTACAATGAGCAGTTCTTC
TRBV7-8	-	TRBJ1-1	-	CASSLSGAEAFF	TGTGCCAGCAGCTTGTCAGGGGCTGAAGCTTTCTTT
TRBV28	-	TRBJ1-4	TRBD1	CASSLQGRIEKLFF	TGTGCCAGCAGCCTACAGGGGAGGATTGAAAAACTGTTTTTT
TRBV7-8	-	TRBJ2-1	TRBD2	CASSPYSGRAAHNEQFF	TGTGCCAGCAGCCCTTATAGCGGGAGGGCCGCCCACAATGAGCAGTTCTTC
TRBV7-3	-	TRBJ2-2	-	CASSSSSGELFF	TGTGCCAGCAGCTCTTCCAGCGGGGAGCTGTTTTTT